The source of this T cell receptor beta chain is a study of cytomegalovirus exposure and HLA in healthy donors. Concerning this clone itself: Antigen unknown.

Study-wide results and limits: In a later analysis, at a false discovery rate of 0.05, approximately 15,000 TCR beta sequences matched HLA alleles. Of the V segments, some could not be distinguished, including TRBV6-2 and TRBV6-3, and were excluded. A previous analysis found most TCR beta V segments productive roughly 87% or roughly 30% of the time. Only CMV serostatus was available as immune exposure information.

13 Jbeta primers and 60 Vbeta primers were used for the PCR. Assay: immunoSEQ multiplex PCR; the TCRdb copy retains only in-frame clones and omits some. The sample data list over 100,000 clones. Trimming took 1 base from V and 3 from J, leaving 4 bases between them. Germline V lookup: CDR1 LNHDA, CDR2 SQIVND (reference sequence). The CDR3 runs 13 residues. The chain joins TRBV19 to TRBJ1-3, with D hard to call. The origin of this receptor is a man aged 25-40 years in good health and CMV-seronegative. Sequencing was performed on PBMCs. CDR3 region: CASSIGLGNTIYF. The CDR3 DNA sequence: TGTGCCAGTAGTATAGGACTTGGAAACACCATATATTTT.